A selection of T cell receptor beta chains follows, all from one sample in a study of a mutant IDH1 vaccine in newly diagnosed glioma. The repertoire was sequenced with immunoSEQ multiplex PCR; TCRdb's copy has only in-frame clones and lacks some. The data show approximately 36,000 clones, 80% to 95% seen once. Sequenced material: PBMCs, taken from a glioma patient treated with radiotherapy, temozolomide or both. These receptors came from a man aged 18 to 29 with glioma. CDR3s include the opening cysteine and the closing phenylalanine or tryptophan. Clone size is shown for a subset of rows, as once, few, many or a class of expanded clone.

v_call: TRBV29-1
clone_size: .
j_call: TRBJ2-7
cdr3_aa: CSVGSTAYEQYF

v_call: TRBV20-1
clone_size: .
j_call: TRBJ2-3
cdr3_aa: CSAITDTQYF

v_call: TRBV4-3
clone_size: .
j_call: TRBJ2-1
cdr3_aa: CASSQDPSGRGLINEQFF

v_call: TRBV4-3
clone_size: .
j_call: TRBJ1-2
cdr3_aa: CASSQVEGVGYGYTF

v_call: TRBV4-1
clone_size: .
j_call: TRBJ1-5
cdr3_aa: CASSQDANQPQHF

v_call: TRBV5-6
clone_size: .
j_call: TRBJ2-2
cdr3_aa: CASSSFLAGLKTGELFF

v_call: TRBV6-1
clone_size: .
j_call: TRBJ2-7
cdr3_aa: CASSEPPSGGPYEQYF

v_call: TRBV7-2
clone_size: .
j_call: TRBJ2-1
cdr3_aa: CASSLLVGSYNEQFF

v_call: TRBV6-4
clone_size: .
j_call: TRBJ2-1
cdr3_aa: CASSDSSSGDYNEQFF

v_call: TRBV27
clone_size: .
j_call: TRBJ2-1
cdr3_aa: CASSWGSGSYNEQFF

v_call: TRBV27
clone_size: .
j_call: TRBJ1-5
cdr3_aa: CASSLSSNQPQHF

v_call: TRBV29-1
clone_size: .
j_call: TRBJ2-7
cdr3_aa: CSVEDHRGQIYEQYF

v_call: TRBV29-1
clone_size: .
j_call: TRBJ2-1
cdr3_aa: CSSISGRVPYNEQFF

v_call: TRBV11-3
clone_size: .
j_call: TRBJ2-7
cdr3_aa: CASSPGPSYEQYF

v_call: TRBV7-9
clone_size: once
j_call: TRBJ1-1
cdr3_aa: CASSPGGTEAFF

v_call: TRBV7-8
clone_size: .
j_call: TRBJ2-5
cdr3_aa: CASSDPVGDRGFGETQYF

v_call: TRBV11-3
clone_size: once
j_call: TRBJ2-7
cdr3_aa: CASSSTGLAGISEQYF

v_call: TRBV15
clone_size: .
j_call: TRBJ1-5
cdr3_aa: CATSREQGHQPQHF

v_call: TRBV18
clone_size: .
j_call: TRBJ1-2
cdr3_aa: CASSPSSFTEGYTF

v_call: TRBV15
clone_size: once
j_call: TRBJ1-4
cdr3_aa: CATSRSTGAREKLFF

v_call: TRBV14
clone_size: once
j_call: TRBJ1-1
cdr3_aa: CASSFRQGALGTEAFF

v_call: TRBV29-1
clone_size: .
j_call: TRBJ2-1
cdr3_aa: CSVAREPYNEQFF

v_call: TRBV6-6
clone_size: .
j_call: TRBJ1-4
cdr3_aa: CASRPLGAKTNEKLFF

v_call: TRBV30
clone_size: .
j_call: TRBJ1-2
cdr3_aa: CAWRSQPTNGYTF

v_call: TRBV4-2
clone_size: .
j_call: TRBJ2-1
cdr3_aa: CASSQVPAGNEQFF

v_call: TRBV6-1
clone_size: once
j_call: TRBJ2-2
cdr3_aa: CASSITGPGELFF

v_call: TRBV18
clone_size: few
j_call: TRBJ1-3
cdr3_aa: CASSFGGTGVGNTIYF

v_call: TRBV28
clone_size: .
j_call: TRBJ1-1
cdr3_aa: CASSLWGLGTEAFF

v_call: TRBV6-6
clone_size: .
j_call: TRBJ1-4
cdr3_aa: CASSVGGKGEEKLFF

v_call: TRBV25-1
clone_size: .
j_call: TRBJ1-2
cdr3_aa: CASSEDGRAYGYTF

v_call: TRBV30
clone_size: .
j_call: TRBJ2-1
cdr3_aa: CAWTGQGGSEQFF

v_call: TRBV10-3
clone_size: .
j_call: TRBJ2-5
cdr3_aa: CASLDEGLQETQYF

v_call: TRBV27
clone_size: .
j_call: TRBJ2-1
cdr3_aa: CASSLDQNNEQFF

v_call: TRBV6-4
clone_size: .
j_call: TRBJ2-2
cdr3_aa: CASSDLGTGELFF

v_call: TRBV6-1
clone_size: .
j_call: TRBJ1-4
cdr3_aa: CASSLQEREKLFF

v_call: TRBV28
clone_size: once
j_call: TRBJ1-2
cdr3_aa: CASSLSYPGGEGYTF

v_call: TRBV27
clone_size: .
j_call: TRBJ2-6
cdr3_aa: CASRTGVGGANVLTF

v_call: TRBV10-3
clone_size: .
j_call: TRBJ2-7
cdr3_aa: CAISELRSGATYEQYF

v_call: TRBV5-4
clone_size: .
j_call: TRBJ2-7
cdr3_aa: CASSLGTDRAYEQYF

v_call: TRBV4-3
clone_size: .
j_call: TRBJ2-1
cdr3_aa: CASSQDAGTNPNNEQFF

v_call: TRBV7-9
clone_size: once
j_call: TRBJ2-7
cdr3_aa: CASSSGGGRPPYEQYF

v_call: TRBV7-9
clone_size: .
j_call: TRBJ1-1
cdr3_aa: CASSFPMDRMNTEAFF

v_call: TRBV15
clone_size: .
j_call: TRBJ2-5
cdr3_aa: CATSRGKRGLQETQYF

v_call: TRBV19
clone_size: .
j_call: TRBJ2-4
cdr3_aa: CASSGADKNIQYF

v_call: TRBV7-2
clone_size: .
j_call: TRBJ1-2
cdr3_aa: CASSRRSNYGYTF

v_call: TRBV10-3
clone_size: .
j_call: TRBJ2-5
cdr3_aa: CAISAGGQETQYF

v_call: TRBV4-3
clone_size: .
j_call: TRBJ2-3
cdr3_aa: CASSPSGRSTDTQYF

v_call: TRBV9
clone_size: .
j_call: TRBJ1-2
cdr3_aa: CASSVGTSPGGYTF

v_call: TRBV12-1
clone_size: .
j_call: TRBJ2-1
cdr3_aa: CASSRPGDEQFF

v_call: TRBV9
clone_size: .
j_call: TRBJ2-7
cdr3_aa: CASSVEGRLAGAEQYF

v_call: TRBV27
clone_size: .
j_call: TRBJ2-1
cdr3_aa: CASSYYSSGERFF

v_call: TRBV28
clone_size: .
j_call: TRBJ2-2
cdr3_aa: CASRYFGELFF

v_call: TRBV7-9
clone_size: .
j_call: TRBJ2-7
cdr3_aa: CASSPRTGAIDEQYF

v_call: TRBV7-2
clone_size: .
j_call: TRBJ2-1
cdr3_aa: CASSLIGNEQFF